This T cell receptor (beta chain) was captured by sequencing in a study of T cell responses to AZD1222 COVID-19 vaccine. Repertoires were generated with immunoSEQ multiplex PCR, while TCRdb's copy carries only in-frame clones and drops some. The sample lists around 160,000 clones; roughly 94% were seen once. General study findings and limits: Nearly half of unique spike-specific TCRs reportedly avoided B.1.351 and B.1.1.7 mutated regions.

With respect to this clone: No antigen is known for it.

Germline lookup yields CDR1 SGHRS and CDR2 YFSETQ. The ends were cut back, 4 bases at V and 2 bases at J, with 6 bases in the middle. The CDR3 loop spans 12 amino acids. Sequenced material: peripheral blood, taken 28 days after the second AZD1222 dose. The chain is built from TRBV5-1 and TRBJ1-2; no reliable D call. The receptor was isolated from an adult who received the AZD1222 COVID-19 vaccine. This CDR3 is CASSLENYGYTF. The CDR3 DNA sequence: TGCGCCAGCAGCCTAGAGAACTATGGCTACACCTTC.